The present entry profiles one T cell receptor (beta chain) with its context. Deletions cut 0 bases from V and 10 bases from J, with 18 bases between. CDR3 length: 15 amino acids. Per the germline V gene, CDR1 is LGHNA and CDR2 is YSLEER. The record originates from a study of long-term antiretroviral therapy in people with HIV. At the survey level, the v3.0 immunoSEQ assay was run. TCRdb's table, derived via immunoSEQ multiplex PCR, lists solely in-frame clones and lacks some. The data show 25,000 to 35,000 clones, 80% to 90% seen once. The chain has TRBV4-3 and TRBJ1-1; D ambiguous. Material: unsorted PBMCs, obtained 0.8 years before starting antiretroviral therapy. The sequence was collected from a man aged 18 to 35 with HIV. CDR3 in DNA: TGCGCCAGCAGCCAAGACCCCGGCGGGCTGAGTGGAGCTTTCTTT. It yields the protein CASSQDPGGLSGAFF.